The clone carrying this T cell receptor (beta chain) shows up as medium-sized by frequency. Its antigen is not identified. The germline CDR1 and CDR2 sequences are DFQATT and SNEGSKA (reference sequence). CDR3 length: 13 residues. This specimen comes from a study of human CD8 memory T cell subsets. General observations from the study: Estimates that used Chao1 suggested higher diversity in stem-like memory T cells than in precursor exhausted T cells. The study found similarly high diversity in stem-like memory and precursor exhausted T cells, unlike effector memory cells.

Libraries of TCR beta chains were produced by 5' RACE (UMI-labeled). TCRdb reprocessed the 5' RACE reads and keeps a single row for each CDR3 protein, giving no DNA. The sample totals about 7,000 distinct CDR3 sequences; its top ten clones hold over 20%. This TCR derives from a human donor in good health. The rearrangement links TRBV20-1 to TRBJ2-3. The sample comprised CD8+ stem-like memory T cells (TSCM and TCM) sorted from PBMCs. Subset of the sample: stem-like memory CD8 T cells (TSTEM), CCR7+ PD-1- TIGIT-. The CDR3: CSADPTTTDTQYF.